This TCR beta chain was sequenced for a study of circulating and synovial CD4+ cells in juvenile arthritis. Patients with active juvenile idiopathic arthritis donated these samples. Trimming cost V 5 bases and J 0 bases, with 11 bases left between them. Per the germline V gene, CDR1 is SQVTM and CDR2 is ANQGSEA. The CDR3 is made up of 13 amino acids. Study results and caveats: Compared with bulk blood, circulating pathogenic-like lymphocytes shared substantially more CDR3 sequences with synovial T cells. Vbeta family usage analysis did not detect the pathogenic-like versus bulk difference.

Note on this clone: Its specificity is not known.

Assay used: immunoSEQ multiplex PCR; TCRdb lists only in-frame clones, some missing. Of about 33,000 clones listed, over 90% are singletons. The J gene is TRBJ2-7, the V gene TRBV29-1, with TRBD2 as a possible D gene (6 bases). Sequencing used CD4+ T cells from blood. This receptor was obtained from a human donor with juvenile idiopathic arthritis. CDR3 sequence (DNA): TGCAGCGTTCGAGGGAGGTTCTCCTACGAGCAGTACTTC. Translated, it gives CSVRGRFSYEQYF.